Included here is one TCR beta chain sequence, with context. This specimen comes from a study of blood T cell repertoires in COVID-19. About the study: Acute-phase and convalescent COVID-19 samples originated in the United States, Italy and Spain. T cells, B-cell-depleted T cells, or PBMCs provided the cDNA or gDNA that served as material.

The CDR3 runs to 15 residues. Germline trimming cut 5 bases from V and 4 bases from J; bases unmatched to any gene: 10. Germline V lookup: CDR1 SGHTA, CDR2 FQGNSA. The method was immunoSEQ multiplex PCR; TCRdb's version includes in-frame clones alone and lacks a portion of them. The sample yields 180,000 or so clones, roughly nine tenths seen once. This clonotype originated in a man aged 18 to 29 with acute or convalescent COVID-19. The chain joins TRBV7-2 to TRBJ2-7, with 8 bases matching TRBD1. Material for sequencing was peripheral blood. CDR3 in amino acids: CASSIIQGGSYEQYF. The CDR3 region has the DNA TGTGCCAGCAGCATTATACAGGGGGGATCTTACGAGCAGTACTTC.